Presented here are 20 T cell receptor beta chains from one specimen sequenced in a study of shared clonotypes between healthy human individuals (TCRdb year 2020). To prepare the library, the immunoSEQ multiplex PCR assay was applied. The immuneACCESS repertoire file appears here via TCRdb, limited to in-frame rearrangements. These files lack a portion of the clones; in checked studies, under half of the deficit traces to unresolved V genes, and the cause of the others is not known. In this sample the table shows a few million clones, around 94% of which occur a single time. Over 0.12% of the sample lies in the top ten. Source material: naive CD4+ T cells sorted from blood. The sample's cell subset or site label, in plain terms: CD45RA+ positively selected. These receptors originate from a man aged 18 to 29 in good health.

This clone has only one observation. V gene TRBV7-2 combines with J gene TRBJ2-7, with unresolved D. CDR1 and CDR2 (germline): SGHTA, FQGNSA. The CDR3 extends over 14 amino acids. Trimming took off 3 bases at V and 6 bases at J, with 15 bases between the two ends. The DNA for the CDR3 is TGTGCCAGCAGCTTGGGAACATTTCGCGCCGAGCAGTACTTC. This gives the protein CASSLGTFRAEQYF.

In regard to this clone: The junction departs from germline at one end; a sequencing error may be responsible. This chain connects TRBV7-7 to TRBJ2-7, with TRBD2 matching over 8 bases. CDR1 SSHAT and CDR2 FNYEAQ come from the germline V gene (reference sequence). There are 17 residues in the CDR3. The CDR3 sequence: CASSRLRRGAQYYEQYF. DNA for the CDR3: TGTGCTAGCAGTCGGCTAAGGCGGGGGGCCCAGTATTACGAGCAGTACTTC.

The chain combines TRBV2 with TRBJ1-1; a possible D gene is TRBD1 (5 bases). The V gene lost 5 bases and the J gene lost 0 bases, with 10 bases spanning the gap. This CDR3 is 14 amino acids long. Germline loops: CDR1 SNHLY, CDR2 FYNNEI. The DNA of the CDR3 is TGTGCCAGCAGTAGAGGGACGGTGAACACTGAAGCTTTCTTT. Protein sequence: CASSRGTVNTEAFF.

This sequence joins TRBV5-1 and TRBJ2-3; 14 positions agree with TRBD2. The CDR3 is made up of 15 amino acids. The germline V gene encodes CDR1 SGHRS and CDR2 YFSETQ. V dropped 7 bases and J dropped 5; count of bases not matched to a gene: 6. Here the CDR3 reads CASRGTSGGGDTQYF. The DNA for the CDR3 is TGCGCCAGCCGGGGGACTAGCGGGGGTGGAGATACGCAGTATTTT.

This clone was observed once. This rearrangement joins TRBV7-2 to TRBJ1-6, with D tentatively TRBD1 (6 bases). There are 13 residues in the CDR3. V was pared by 4 bases and J by 19 bases, with 20 bases between. Germline V gives CDR1 SGHTA, CDR2 FQGNSA. The CDR3 region has the DNA TGTGCCAGCAGCTCCTTTTCCTCGACAGGCACGCACTTT. Translating it yields CASSSFSSTGTHF. The variable domain in full, with the rest retrieved from reference TRBV7-2 and TRBJ1-6, is GAGVSQSPSNKVTEKGKDVELRCDPISGHTALYWYRQSLGQGLEFLIYFQGNSAPDKSGLPSDRFSAERTGGSVSTLTIQRTQQEDSAVYLCASSSFSSTGTHFGNGTRLTVT.

The CDR3 here is CASSPGQGENEKLFF. The CDR3 bases are TGTGCCAGCTCGCCGGGACAGGGTGAAAATGAAAAACTGTTTTTT. J is TRBJ1-4 and V is TRBV18; 9 nucleotides align to TRBD1. V was pared by 6 bases and J by 5 bases, with 7 bases of the junction left unmatched. Germline values: CDR1 KGHSH, CDR2 LQKENI. The CDR3 sequence is 15 residues long.

In DNA form, the CDR3 reads TGTGCCAGCAGGAAACCGGGAGGTGAAGCTTTCTTT. Its translation is CASRKPGGEAFF. The chain carries TRBV6-5 and TRBJ1-1; D is undetermined. Trimming took off 6 bases at V and 7 bases at J, with 12 bases between the two ends. CDR3 length: 12 amino acids. Germline V gene lookup returns CDR1 MNHEY and CDR2 SVGAGI.

The chain combines TRBV4-1 with TRBJ2-1; D is possibly TRBD2 (6 bases). Between the trimmed V and J ends, which lost 4 bases and 5 bases, there was a span of 21 bases. Germline lookup yields CDR1 MGHRA and CDR2 YSYEKL. The CDR3 is 17 amino acids. CDR3 DNA: TGCGCCAGCAGCCCGCGAGAGGGGCGGGGAGTCGACAATGAGCAGTTCTTC. Residues: CASSPREGRGVDNEQFF.

The chain combines TRBV6-1 with TRBJ2-3, with D possibly being TRBD2 (5 bases). Between the trimmed V and J ends, which lost 0 bases and 2 bases, there was a span of 12 bases. Germline V gene data show CDR1 as MNHNS and CDR2 as SASEGT. This CDR3 has 16 amino acids. The CDR3 bases are TGTGCCAGCAGTGAAGCCTCGAGCGGAATCACAGATACGCAGTATTTT. Amino acid sequence: CASSEASSGITDTQYF.

This rearrangement joins TRBV7-6 to TRBJ2-3; 10 nucleotides align to TRBD2. The V gene's germline CDR1 is SGHVS and CDR2 FNYEAQ. CDR3 length equals 16 residues. With 5 bases clipped from V and 4 bases from J, the junction kept 9 bases outside the gene matches. The CDR3 region is CASSPLSGGAADTQYF. For the CDR3, the DNA is TGTGCCAGCAGCCCTCTAAGCGGGGGGGCGGCAGATACGCAGTATTTT.

This chain links TRBV18 with TRBJ1-1; TRBD1 agrees at 9 bases. CDR1 KGHSH and CDR2 LQKENI come from the germline V gene. The V segment lost 3 bases and the J segment 6 bases; nucleotides outside the gene matches: 14. The CDR3 length is 17 residues. DNA for the CDR3: TGTGCCAGCTCACCTAGACCAATAAAAGACAGGGGGGCTGAAGCTTTCTTT. Its translation is CASSPRPIKDRGAEAFF.

The chain has TRBV28 and TRBJ2-7; perhaps TRBD1 as D (5 bases). Germline V gives CDR1 MDHEN, CDR2 SYDVKM. The CDR3 consists of 12 residues. V was shortened by 7 bases and J by 5 bases, with 12 bases between the two germline ends. The CDR3 region has the DNA TGTGCCAGCACCCATCAGGGTCACGAGCAGTACTTC. Translated: CASTHQGHEQYF.

As for this clone: The DNA is omitted, as the CDR3 cannot be located on it reliably, and the CDR3 follows TCRdb's listing. V is TRBV2 and J is TRBJ1-5; TRBD1 is the table's D call and was not checked against the DNA. Germline V gene lookup returns CDR1 SNHLY and CDR2 FYNNEI. The CDR3 sequence runs 14 residues, both termini included. CDR3 sequence reads: CASSLEGVGQGSSF.

The chain has TRBV7-9 and TRBJ2-5, with no clear D. The germline V gene has CDR1 SEHNR and CDR2 FQNEAQ (reference sequence). Trimming took 1 base from V and 9 from J, leaving 9 bases between them. The CDR3 covers 12 residues. The CDR3: CASSLEVIPQYF. CDR3 coding DNA: TGTGCCAGCAGCTTAGAGGTCATTCCCCAGTACTTC.

The CDR3 reads CASRGTSYTDTQYF. The DNA for the CDR3 is TGTGCCAGCAGGGGGACCTCCTACACAGATACGCAGTATTTT. The genes are TRBV2 and TRBJ2-3; tentatively, D is TRBD1 or TRBD2 (5 bases each). CDR3 length equals 14 residues. CDR1 is SNHLY and CDR2 is FYNNEI in the germline V gene. V was clipped by 6 bases and J by 2 bases, with 12 bases between them.

The rearrangement links TRBV29-1 to TRBJ2-1, with TRBD2 matching 13 bases. Germline-derived CDR1 and CDR2 are SQVTM and ANQGSEA. This CDR3 is 14 amino acids long. V dropped 7 bases and J dropped 5; count of bases not matched to a gene: 5. CDR3 nucleotides: TGCAGCGGTCGACTAGCGGGAGGCAACAATGAGCAGTTCTTC. Translation gives CSGRLAGGNNEQFF.

This clone was observed a few times. This rearrangement joins TRBV7-3 to TRBJ1-1; possibly TRBD1 for D (6 bases). Germline assignment: CDR1 SGHTA and CDR2 FQGTGA. The CDR3 sequence is 13 residues long. V dropped 8 bases and J dropped 4 bases, with 14 bases sitting between them. DNA of the CDR3: TGTGCCAGCGGGATTTCGGACAGCACTGAAGCTTTCTTT. Residues: CASGISDSTEAFF.

For the CDR3, the DNA is TGTGCCAGCACCCCGAGCAACCAGGGGAAGGCACCCCTCCACTTT. Protein sequence: CASTPSNQGKAPLHF. V and J are TRBV5-8 and TRBJ1-6; D is possibly TRBD1 (6 bases). The CDR3 is 15 residues long. Germline V gene lookup returns CDR1 SGHTS and CDR2 YDEGEE. The V end lost 6 bases, the J end lost 11 bases, and 21 bases lay between the germline ends.

The chain joins TRBV19 to TRBJ1-1; the D gene is possibly TRBD1 (6 bases). V was pared by 10 bases and J by 0 bases, with 15 bases between. The CDR3 is 14 amino acids. Germline V gene sequence: CDR1 LNHDA, CDR2 SQIVND (reference sequence). CDR3 bases: TGTGCCACCCTCTCGACAGGCATGAACACTGAAGCTTTCTTT. Translating gives CATLSTGMNTEAFF.

The chain uses TRBV28 and TRBJ1-4; 7 bases align to TRBD1. V shed 2 bases and J 8 bases; nucleotides not matched to a gene: 8. This CDR3 has 15 residues. Germline V CDR1 and CDR2: MDHEN, SYDVKM. CDR3 DNA: TGTGCCAGCAGTTTAAGACAGGGAGTCCGGGAAAAACTGTTTTTT. This sequence encodes CASSLRQGVREKLFF.